A selection of T cell receptor beta chains follows, all from one sample in a study of cytotoxic CD8 clonotypes in ibrutinib-treated CLL. TCRdb's table, derived via immunoSEQ multiplex PCR, lists solely in-frame clones and lacks some. Of 60,000 to 95,000 clones listed, 70% to 90% are singletons. The source material was PBMCs, sampled after 24 months of ibrutinib treatment. These receptor sequences come from a human donor with chronic lymphocytic leukemia. Each CDR3 is given with its conserved first and last residue. Fields, in order: J gene, D gene, V gene, clone size, CDR3 length, CDR3 DNA, CDR3 protein. A D gene is named only where the DNA matches it firmly. Clone sizes are given selectively: once, few, many, or a class where the clone is expanded.

J gene: TRBJ2-5
D gene: TRBD1
V gene: TRBV5-4
clone size: .
CDR3 length: 14
CDR3 DNA: TGTGCCAGCACCCCGACAGGGGGCTCAGAGACCCAGTACTTC
CDR3 protein: CASTPTGGSETQYF

J gene: TRBJ2-5
D gene: .
V gene: TRBV28
clone size: .
CDR3 length: 16
CDR3 DNA: TGTGCCAGCCGGGACAGGACTACGAGTGGGCAAGCGGGACAGTACTTC
CDR3 protein: CASRDRTTSGQAGQYF

J gene: TRBJ2-3
D gene: .
V gene: TRBV30
clone size: few
CDR3 length: 14
CDR3 DNA: TGTGCCTGGACGAGGGGGACCCCCACACATACGCAGTATTTT
CDR3 protein: CAWTRGTPTHTQYF

J gene: TRBJ2-7
D gene: .
V gene: TRBV10-3
clone size: few
CDR3 length: 16
CDR3 DNA: TGTGCCATCAACTCCCCCGGGGGCGCTAACTCCTACGAGCAGTACTTC
CDR3 protein: CAINSPGGANSYEQYF

J gene: TRBJ2-7
D gene: TRBD1
V gene: TRBV4-1
clone size: .
CDR3 length: 17
CDR3 DNA: TGCGCCAGCAGCCAAGCCATGGTAAGGGACAGCTCCTACGAGCAGTACTTC
CDR3 protein: CASSQAMVRDSSYEQYF

J gene: TRBJ1-4
D gene: TRBD1
V gene: TRBV5-4
clone size: .
CDR3 length: 17
CDR3 DNA: TGTGCCAGCAGCTCAGGGACAGGGGGATTAGCTAATGAAAAACTGTTTTTT
CDR3 protein: CASSSGTGGLANEKLFF

J gene: TRBJ1-1
D gene: TRBD1
V gene: TRBV10-3
clone size: few
CDR3 length: 13
CDR3 DNA: TGTGCCATCACCGGGACAGCGAACACTGAAGCTTTCTTT
CDR3 protein: CAITGTANTEAFF

J gene: TRBJ2-2
D gene: TRBD2
V gene: TRBV9
clone size: .
CDR3 length: 17
CDR3 DNA: TGTGCCAGCAGCCCCAACGGACTAGCGGCGAACACCGGGGAGCTGTTTTTT
CDR3 protein: CASSPNGLAANTGELFF

J gene: TRBJ2-7
D gene: TRBD1
V gene: TRBV5-4
clone size: .
CDR3 length: 15
CDR3 DNA: TGTGCCAGCAGCTTGGGAGGGGGCCAAGGGTACGAGCAGTACTTC
CDR3 protein: CASSLGGGQGYEQYF

J gene: TRBJ2-6
D gene: .
V gene: TRBV4-2
clone size: .
CDR3 length: 16
CDR3 DNA: TGTGCCAGCAGCCAAGCGCAGGGTACCGGGGCCAACGTCCTGACTTTC
CDR3 protein: CASSQAQGTGANVLTF

J gene: TRBJ2-7
D gene: .
V gene: TRBV11-2
clone size: .
CDR3 length: 14
CDR3 DNA: TGTGCCAGCAGCTTAGAACGGACAGCGTACGAGCAGTACTTC
CDR3 protein: CASSLERTAYEQYF

J gene: TRBJ2-5
D gene: .
V gene: TRBV7-9
clone size: .
CDR3 length: 16
CDR3 DNA: TGTGCCAGCAGCTTTTCCTGGACTAAAGGACAAGAGACCCAGTACTTC
CDR3 protein: CASSFSWTKGQETQYF

J gene: TRBJ2-7
D gene: .
V gene: TRBV28
clone size: .
CDR3 length: 15
CDR3 DNA: TGTGCCAGCAGGCGACAGGGACTAAGCTCCTACGAGCAGTACTTC
CDR3 protein: CASRRQGLSSYEQYF

J gene: TRBJ2-3
D gene: .
V gene: TRBV5-4
clone size: .
CDR3 length: 13
CDR3 DNA: TGTGCCAGCAGCTTTGATATAACAGATACGCAGTATTTT
CDR3 protein: CASSFDITDTQYF

J gene: TRBJ2-1
D gene: .
V gene: TRBV28
clone size: .
CDR3 length: 17
CDR3 DNA: TGTGCCAGCAGCACTGCCCAGGGGGGCGGAGGATACAATGAGCAGTTCTTC
CDR3 protein: CASSTAQGGGGYNEQFF

J gene: TRBJ2-7
D gene: .
V gene: TRBV6-1
clone size: .
CDR3 length: 15
CDR3 DNA: TGTGCCAGCCTATCACCTAGCGCCTGGGGATACGAGCAGTACTTC
CDR3 protein: CASLSPSAWGYEQYF

J gene: TRBJ2-5
D gene: .
V gene: TRBV5-4
clone size: .
CDR3 length: 15
CDR3 DNA: TGTGCCAGCAGCTTGGAGTTCGGGAACCAAGAGACCCAGTACTTC
CDR3 protein: CASSLEFGNQETQYF

J gene: TRBJ1-1
D gene: TRBD1
V gene: TRBV29-1
clone size: .
CDR3 length: 14
CDR3 DNA: TGCAGCGTGCGGACAGGGCATGGGTACACTGAAGCTTTCTTT
CDR3 protein: CSVRTGHGYTEAFF

J gene: TRBJ2-5
D gene: .
V gene: TRBV7-7
clone size: .
CDR3 length: 15
CDR3 DNA: TGTGCCAGCAGCCCAGAGCTAGGGCGCCGAGAGACCCAGTACTTC
CDR3 protein: CASSPELGRRETQYF

J gene: TRBJ2-1
D gene: .
V gene: TRBV19
clone size: .
CDR3 length: 14
CDR3 DNA: TGTGCCAGTAGTGTCCAGGGTAGTGGGGATGAGCAGTTCTTC
CDR3 protein: CASSVQGSGDEQFF

J gene: TRBJ1-2
D gene: .
V gene: TRBV28
clone size: .
CDR3 length: 15
CDR3 DNA: TGTGCCAGCAGCCCCCGGCAGGGTCCTAACTATGGCTACACCTTC
CDR3 protein: CASSPRQGPNYGYTF

J gene: TRBJ2-2
D gene: .
V gene: TRBV7-6
clone size: .
CDR3 length: 15
CDR3 DNA: TGTGCCAGCAGCTTAGTTGGCGCGAACACCGGGGAGCTGTTTTTT
CDR3 protein: CASSLVGANTGELFF

J gene: TRBJ2-3
D gene: .
V gene: TRBV28
clone size: .
CDR3 length: 12
CDR3 DNA: TGTGCCAGCAGTACTCCGGCAGATACGCAGTATTTT
CDR3 protein: CASSTPADTQYF

J gene: TRBJ2-5
D gene: TRBD2
V gene: TRBV27
clone size: .
CDR3 length: 13
CDR3 DNA: TGTGCCAGCAGTTTATGGGGGGGAGAGACCCAGTACTTC
CDR3 protein: CASSLWGGETQYF

J gene: TRBJ2-2
D gene: TRBD2
V gene: TRBV18
clone size: .
CDR3 length: 16
CDR3 DNA: TGTGCCAGCTCACCCTGGGCTAGCGGTAACACCGGGGAGCTGTTTTTT
CDR3 protein: CASSPWASGNTGELFF

J gene: TRBJ1-5
D gene: .
V gene: TRBV6-1
clone size: .
CDR3 length: 16
CDR3 DNA: TGTGCCAGCAGTGAATTTACGGGGTCAAGCAATCAGCCCCAGCATTTT
CDR3 protein: CASSEFTGSSNQPQHF

J gene: TRBJ1-4
D gene: TRBD1
V gene: TRBV2
clone size: .
CDR3 length: 14
CDR3 DNA: TGTGCCAGTGATCCGACAGGGGGTGACCGTAAACTGTTTTTT
CDR3 protein: CASDPTGGDRKLFF

J gene: TRBJ2-7
D gene: .
V gene: TRBV6-6
clone size: few
CDR3 length: 13
CDR3 DNA: TGTGCCAGTTCTTTCCCCGGGGGCTCCGAGCAGTACTTC
CDR3 protein: CASSFPGGSEQYF

J gene: TRBJ2-5
D gene: .
V gene: TRBV20-1
clone size: .
CDR3 length: 11
CDR3 DNA: TGCAGTGGGGGCCTGGACGCGACCCAGTACTTC
CDR3 protein: CSGGLDATQYF

J gene: TRBJ1-5
D gene: .
V gene: TRBV4-1
clone size: few
CDR3 length: 14
CDR3 DNA: TGCGCCAGCAGCCAAGTGACATCTAATCAGCCCCAGCATTTT
CDR3 protein: CASSQVTSNQPQHF

J gene: TRBJ2-5
D gene: TRBD2
V gene: TRBV7-9
clone size: .
CDR3 length: 14
CDR3 DNA: TGTGCCAGCAGCCAACTAGCGTTTCAAGAGACCCAGTACTTC
CDR3 protein: CASSQLAFQETQYF

J gene: TRBJ1-1
D gene: .
V gene: TRBV5-4
clone size: few
CDR3 length: 15
CDR3 DNA: TGTGCCAGCAGCTTGGTCGGTAGGTTGAACACTGAAGCTTTCTTT
CDR3 protein: CASSLVGRLNTEAFF

J gene: TRBJ2-1
D gene: .
V gene: TRBV5-1
clone size: .
CDR3 length: 14
CDR3 DNA: TGCGCCAGCAGCACCGGGAACCCCGACAATGAGCAGTTCTTC
CDR3 protein: CASSTGNPDNEQFF

J gene: TRBJ2-6
D gene: .
V gene: TRBV15
clone size: once
CDR3 length: 16
CDR3 DNA: TGTGCCACCAGCATGGACACGAGCTCTGGGGCCAACGTCCTGACTTTC
CDR3 protein: CATSMDTSSGANVLTF

J gene: TRBJ2-2
D gene: TRBD1
V gene: TRBV4-1
clone size: .
CDR3 length: 17
CDR3 DNA: TGCGCCAGCAGCCAATTCCCGGGACAGGGGGCGTCCGGGGAGCTGTTTTTT
CDR3 protein: CASSQFPGQGASGELFF

J gene: TRBJ2-2
D gene: TRBD2
V gene: TRBV4-2
clone size: once
CDR3 length: 20
CDR3 DNA: TGTGCCAGCAGCCAAGATCCCTCAGGACTAGCGGGAGGATCGCCCGGGGAGCTGTTTTTT
CDR3 protein: CASSQDPSGLAGGSPGELFF

J gene: TRBJ2-3
D gene: .
V gene: TRBV7-6
clone size: .
CDR3 length: 19
CDR3 DNA: TGTGCCAGCAGCCAGACTCTTTTTTGGTTTGGGAGTCGCACAGATACGCAGTATTTT
CDR3 protein: CASSQTLFWFGSRTDTQYF

J gene: TRBJ1-1
D gene: .
V gene: TRBV7-9
clone size: .
CDR3 length: 14
CDR3 DNA: TGTGCCAGCAGCCTCGGTAGGGGAACCGCTGAAGCTTTCTTT
CDR3 protein: CASSLGRGTAEAFF

J gene: TRBJ2-7
D gene: TRBD2
V gene: TRBV7-2
clone size: .
CDR3 length: 15
CDR3 DNA: TGTGCCAGCAGCTTTACCGGGACTAGACCTTACGAGCAGTACTTC
CDR3 protein: CASSFTGTRPYEQYF

J gene: TRBJ2-2
D gene: TRBD2
V gene: TRBV7-2
clone size: .
CDR3 length: 18
CDR3 DNA: TGTGCCAGCAGCTTAGTACTAGCGGGAGGGCCGGGCACCGGGGAGCTGTTTTTT
CDR3 protein: CASSLVLAGGPGTGELFF

J gene: TRBJ2-7
D gene: .
V gene: TRBV29-1
clone size: .
CDR3 length: 11
CDR3 DNA: TGCAGCGTGGCGGAGTCTTACGAGCAGTACTTC
CDR3 protein: CSVAESYEQYF

J gene: TRBJ2-2
D gene: TRBD2
V gene: TRBV27
clone size: .
CDR3 length: 19
CDR3 DNA: TGTGCCAGCAGTTTAGGGCCTGGACTAGCGGGAGCGAGCACCGGGGAGCTGTTTTTT
CDR3 protein: CASSLGPGLAGASTGELFF